This TCR beta chain is drawn from a study of cytomegalovirus exposure and HLA in healthy donors. Study observations and caveats: Accounts indicate the classifier identified cytomegalovirus status with strong specificity and sensitivity.

The PCR had 60 Vbeta and 13 Jbeta primers. Profiling relied on immunoSEQ multiplex PCR, and the TCRdb table lists in-frame clones only, not all of them. Recorded for this sample: approximately 110,000 clones. In regard to this clone: Its cognate antigen is unknown.

This CDR3 has 14 residues. V shed 5 bases and J shed 2 bases, with 12 bases lying between them. The germline V gene has CDR1 SGHTA and CDR2 FQGTGA. This chain joins TRBV7-3 and TRBJ1-1, with D uncertain. The sample was PBMCs. The sequence was collected from a man between 25 and 39 years old in good health and CMV-seronegative. CDR3 sequence reads: CASSLGPSNTEAFF. The CDR3 nucleotides read TGTGCCAGCAGCCTCGGACCTAGCAACACTGAAGCTTTCTTT.